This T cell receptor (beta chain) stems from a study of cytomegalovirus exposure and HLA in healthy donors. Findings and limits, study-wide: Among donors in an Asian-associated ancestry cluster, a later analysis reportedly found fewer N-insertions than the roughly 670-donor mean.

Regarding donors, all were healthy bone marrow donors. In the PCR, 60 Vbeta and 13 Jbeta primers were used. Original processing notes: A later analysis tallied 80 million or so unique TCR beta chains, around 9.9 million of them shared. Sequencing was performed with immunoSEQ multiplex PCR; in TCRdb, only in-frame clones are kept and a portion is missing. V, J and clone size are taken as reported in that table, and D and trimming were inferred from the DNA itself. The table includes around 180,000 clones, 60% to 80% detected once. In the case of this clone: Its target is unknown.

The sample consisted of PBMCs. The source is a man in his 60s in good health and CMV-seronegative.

The CDR3: CASSSTSGRAETQYF. In DNA, the CDR3 is TGTGCCAGCAGCTCGACTAGCGGGAGAGCAGAGACCCAGTACTTC. The J gene is TRBJ2-5, the V gene TRBV7-2; TRBD2 matches 12 bases. J gave up 4 bases and V 4 bases, and 4 bases lay outside the gene matches. The CDR3 has 15 residues. Germline CDR1 reads SGHTA; CDR2 reads FQGNSA.